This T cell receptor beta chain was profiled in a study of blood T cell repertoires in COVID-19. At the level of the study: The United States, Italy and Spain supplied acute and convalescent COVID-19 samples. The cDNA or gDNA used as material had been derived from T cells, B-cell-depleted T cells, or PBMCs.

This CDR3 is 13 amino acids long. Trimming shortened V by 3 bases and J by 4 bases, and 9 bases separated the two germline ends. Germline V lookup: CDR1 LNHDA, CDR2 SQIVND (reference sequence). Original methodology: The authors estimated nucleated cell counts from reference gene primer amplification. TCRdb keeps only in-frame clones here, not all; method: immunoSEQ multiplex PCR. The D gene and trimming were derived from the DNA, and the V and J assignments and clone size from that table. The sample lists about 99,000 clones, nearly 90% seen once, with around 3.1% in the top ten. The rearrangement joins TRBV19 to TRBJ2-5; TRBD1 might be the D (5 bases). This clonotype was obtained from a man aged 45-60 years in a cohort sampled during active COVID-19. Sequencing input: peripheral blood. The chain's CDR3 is CASSIQGVETQYF. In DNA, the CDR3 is TGTGCCAGTAGTATCCAGGGTGTAGAGACCCAGTACTTC.